This T cell receptor (beta chain) was obtained from a study of early T cells in non-severe SARS-CoV-2 infection. Across the whole study: Sequencing input comprised bulk RNA from unsorted whole blood; chain pairing was not available.

This clonotype was observed at least ten times. Its antigen is unknown. Study findings and constraints: In VDJdb matching, anti-spike CD8 responses were favored while private and CD4 specificities went missing.

Unique molecular identifiers tagged individual cDNA molecules. TCRdb reprocessed the 5' RACE reads via MiXCR and lists one record per CDR3 protein. Of roughly 50,000 distinct CDR3 sequences listed, about a tenth are singletons. Trimming left V 5 bases short and J 4 bases short, with 12 bases between. The length of the CDR3 is 13 residues. Looked up from germline, CDR1 is MDHEN and CDR2 is SYDVKM. The sample taken for sequencing was whole blood. The V and J genes are TRBV28 and TRBJ2-7; D may correspond to TRBD1 or TRBD2 (6 bases each). The TCR originated in an adult who was a healthcare worker with PCR-confirmed SARS-CoV-2 infection or an uninfected control (not recorded which). DNA of the CDR3: TGTGCCAGCAGTCGCGGGGACAAGTACGAGCAGTACTTC. This translates into CASSRGDKYEQYF. The full variable domain, its missing parts supplied by reference TRBV28 and TRBJ2-7, is DVKVTQSSRYLVKRTGEKVFLECVQDMDHENMFWYRQDPGLGLRLIYFSYDVKMKEKGDIPEGYSVSREKKERFSLILESASTNQTSMYLCASSRGDKYEQYFGPGTRLTVT.